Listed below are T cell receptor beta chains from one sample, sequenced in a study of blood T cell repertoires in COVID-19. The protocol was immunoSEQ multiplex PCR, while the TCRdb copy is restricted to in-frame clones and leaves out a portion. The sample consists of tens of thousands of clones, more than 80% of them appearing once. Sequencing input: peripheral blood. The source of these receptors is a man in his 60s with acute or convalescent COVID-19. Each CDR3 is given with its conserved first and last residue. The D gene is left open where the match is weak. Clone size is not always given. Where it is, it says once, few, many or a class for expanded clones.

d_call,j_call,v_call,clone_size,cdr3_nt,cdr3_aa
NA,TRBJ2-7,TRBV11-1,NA,TGTGCCAGCAGCTTGGGCGGGTTTAGCTCCTACGAGCAGTACTTC,CASSLGGFSSYEQYF
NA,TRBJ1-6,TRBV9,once,TGTGCCAGCAGCGTAGCAGGATCGGAATCACCCCTCCACTTT,CASSVAGSESPLHF
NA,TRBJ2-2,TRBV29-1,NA,TGCAGCGTTGAAATGACCGGGGAATTGTTTTTT,CSVEMTGELFF
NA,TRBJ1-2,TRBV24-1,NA,TGTGCCACCAGTGATTCGGAGACGGCCTATGGCTACACCTTC,CATSDSETAYGYTF
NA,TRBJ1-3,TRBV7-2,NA,TGTGCCAGCAGCTTAGCTTGGAGTCGTGGAAACACCATATATTTT,CASSLAWSRGNTIYF
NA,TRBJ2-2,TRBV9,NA,TGTGCCAGCAGCGATCGGACAGTCGGGGAGCTGTTTTTT,CASSDRTVGELFF
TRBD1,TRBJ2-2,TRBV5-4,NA,TGTGCCAGCAGCGATCGAGGTGACAGGGCAATCGGGCCCGGGGAGCTGTTTTTT,CASSDRGDRAIGPGELFF
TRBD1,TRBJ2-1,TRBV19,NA,TGTGCCAGTAGTATAGATATGGGGACAGGGGTCAATGAGCAGTTCTTC,CASSIDMGTGVNEQFF
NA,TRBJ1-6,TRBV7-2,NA,TGTGCCAGCAGTCGGTCCCTAGATTCACCCCTCCACTTT,CASSRSLDSPLHF
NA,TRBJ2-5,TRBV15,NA,TGTGCCACCAGCAACAGGTTGGAGACCCAGTACTTC,CATSNRLETQYF
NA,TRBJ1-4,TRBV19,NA,TGTGCCAGTAGTATACTAGGGCAGGGGAAAGCGGTTTTT,CASSILGQGKAVF
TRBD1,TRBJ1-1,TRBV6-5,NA,TGTGCCAGCAGCACACGGACAGGTATATCTTCTGAAGCTTTCTTT,CASSTRTGISSEAFF
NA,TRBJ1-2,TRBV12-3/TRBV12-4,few,TGTGCCAGCACCCTTGGGGGGGGAGGCTACACCTTC,CASTLGGGGYTF
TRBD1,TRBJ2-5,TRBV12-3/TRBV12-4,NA,TGTGCCAGCACCCCGACAGGGGGAGAGACCCAGTACTTC,CASTPTGGETQYF
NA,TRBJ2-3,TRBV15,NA,TGTGCCACCAGCAGTGGTGAGGGTGCGGATACGCAGTATTTT,CATSSGEGADTQYF
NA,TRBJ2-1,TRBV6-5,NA,TGTGCCAGCAGTTTCGACAGTGAGCAGTTCTTC,CASSFDSEQFF
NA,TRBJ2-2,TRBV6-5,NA,TGTGCCAGCAGTTACTCGCTTAGCGTGGAGACCGGGGAGCTGTTTTTT,CASSYSLSVETGELFF
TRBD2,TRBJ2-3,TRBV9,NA,TGTGCCAGCAGCGACCGAGCGGGAGTGGGGTCCAAAGATACGCAGTATTTT,CASSDRAGVGSKDTQYF
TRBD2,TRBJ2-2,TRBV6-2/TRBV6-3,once,TGTGCCAGCAGTTACGGGACTAGCGGGGGAACCAACACCGGGGAGCTGTTTTTT,CASSYGTSGGTNTGELFF
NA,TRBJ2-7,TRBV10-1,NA,TGCGCCAGCAGTGAATTCGAGCTCGACGAGCAGTACTTC,CASSEFELDEQYF
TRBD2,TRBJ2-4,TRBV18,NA,TGTGCCAGCTCAGCTAGCGGGAGTGACATTCAGTACTTC,CASSASGSDIQYF
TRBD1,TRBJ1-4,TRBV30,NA,TGTGCCCGGGGGACAGGGAGGGAAAAACTGTTTTTT,CARGTGREKLFF
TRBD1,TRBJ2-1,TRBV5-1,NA,TGCGCCAGCAGCTTGGCCACAGGGGGTCGAAATGAGCAGTTCTTC,CASSLATGGRNEQFF
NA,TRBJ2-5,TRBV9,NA,TGTGCCAGCAGCGTAGAGGGTGAGGGGACCCAGTACTTC,CASSVEGEGTQYF
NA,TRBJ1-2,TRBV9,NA,TGTGCCAGCAGCGTCGGAGGTGGGGGGGCCGCTAACTATGGCTACACCTTC,CASSVGGGGAANYGYTF
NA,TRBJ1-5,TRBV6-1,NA,TGTGCCAGCAGTGCCCTGCCGGGAGGGACGGGCAATCAGCCCCAGCATTTT,CASSALPGGTGNQPQHF
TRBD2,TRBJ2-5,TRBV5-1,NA,TGCGCCAGCAGCTCTCCGGGACCGGGAGGGGAGACCCAGTACTTC,CASSSPGPGGETQYF
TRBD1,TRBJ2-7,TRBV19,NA,TGTGCCAGTAGTCGGGACAGGGTCCCTGGCGAGCAGTACTTC,CASSRDRVPGEQYF
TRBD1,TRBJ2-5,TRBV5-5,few,TGTGCCAGCAGCTTGGGGACAGGGGCAAGAGAGACCCAGTACTTC,CASSLGTGARETQYF
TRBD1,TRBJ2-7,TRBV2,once,TGTGCCAGCAGTGTCGATCCGGGACAGGCCTACGAGCAGTACTTC,CASSVDPGQAYEQYF
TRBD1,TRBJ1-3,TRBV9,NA,TGTGCCAGCAGCGCAACGACAGGGAACTCTGGAAACACCATATATTTT,CASSATTGNSGNTIYF
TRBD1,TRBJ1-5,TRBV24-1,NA,TGTGCCACCACAACCGGGACAGGGGGCGACCAGAGCAATCAGCCCCAGCATTTT,CATTTGTGGDQSNQPQHF
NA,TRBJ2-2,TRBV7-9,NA,TGTGCCAGCAGCTTAGGCGGGGCCGGGGAGCTGTTTTTT,CASSLGGAGELFF
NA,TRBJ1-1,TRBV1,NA,TGCACCAGCAGCCAGAACGGCGGTAACACTGAAGCTTTCTTT,CTSSQNGGNTEAFF
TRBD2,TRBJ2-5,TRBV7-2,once,TGTGCCAGCAGTCCTGGACTAGCGGGGGGGCCGGACGAGACCCAGTACTTC,CASSPGLAGGPDETQYF
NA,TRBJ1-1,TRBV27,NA,TGTGCCAGCAGTCCAGTCCCGGGACACGAATACACTGAAGCTTTCTTT,CASSPVPGHEYTEAFF
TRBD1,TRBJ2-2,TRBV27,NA,TGTGCCACCTCAAGGAGGGTGGGGACAGGGGCTACCGGGGAGCTGTTTTTT,CATSRRVGTGATGELFF
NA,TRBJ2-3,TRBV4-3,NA,TGCGCCAGCAGCCCCGTGGGGGGGCGCGCAGATACGCAGTATTTT,CASSPVGGRADTQYF
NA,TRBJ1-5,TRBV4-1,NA,TGCGCCAGCAGCCAAGGGGCATGGGCTGTCAAGAGCAATCAGCCCCAGCATTTT,CASSQGAWAVKSNQPQHF
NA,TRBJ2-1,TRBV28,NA,TGTGCCAGCAGCCCCCAAGGCGGAGTGGGTTACAATGAGCAGTTCTTC,CASSPQGGVGYNEQFF
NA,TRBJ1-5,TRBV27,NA,TGTGCCAGCAGTTTAACGGGGGGGCGGGGGGACTATAGCAATCAGCCCCAGCATTTT,CASSLTGGRGDYSNQPQHF
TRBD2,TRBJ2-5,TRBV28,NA,TGTGCCAGCAGCCTCCCGGCGGGGGGGTTAGAGACCCAGTACTTC,CASSLPAGGLETQYF
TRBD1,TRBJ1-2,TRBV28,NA,TGTGCCAGCAGTTCGGACAGGGGTAACTATGGCTACACCTTC,CASSSDRGNYGYTF
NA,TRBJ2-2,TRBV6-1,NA,TGTGCCAGCAGTGATAATTTTCTCGGCACCGGGGAGCTGTTTTTT,CASSDNFLGTGELFF
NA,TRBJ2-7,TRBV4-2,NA,TGTGCCAGCAGCCAAGACGGTCCAGGGACTGAGCAGTACTTC,CASSQDGPGTEQYF
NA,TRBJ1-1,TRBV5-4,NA,TGTGCCAGCAGCACGGGGGGCACGGTGAACACTGAAGCTTTCTTT,CASSTGGTVNTEAFF
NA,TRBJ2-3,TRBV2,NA,TGTGCCAGCCGGAGATTCACAGATACGCAGTATTTT,CASRRFTDTQYF
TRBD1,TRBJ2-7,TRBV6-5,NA,TGTGCCAGCAGTTACCTTTCGGACAGGGACTACGAGCAGTACTTC,CASSYLSDRDYEQYF
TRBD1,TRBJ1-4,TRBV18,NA,TGTGCCAGCTCGCTCGACAGGGTTGGAGAAAAACTGTTTTTT,CASSLDRVGEKLFF
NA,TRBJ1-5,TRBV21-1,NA,TGTGCCAGCAGCAAACGGGGTCAGCCCCAGCATTTT,CASSKRGQPQHF
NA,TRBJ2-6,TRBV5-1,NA,TGCGCCAGCAGCTTTGGGAGCGCTGGGGCCAACGTCCTGACTTTC,CASSFGSAGANVLTF
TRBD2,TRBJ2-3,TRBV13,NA,TGTGCCAGCAGCTCACTGAGACTAGCGGGGGGCACAGATACGCAGTATTTT,CASSSLRLAGGTDTQYF
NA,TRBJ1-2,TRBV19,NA,TGTGGTTCCGGTAGTCAGGGGTACGGCTACACCTTC,CGSGSQGYGYTF
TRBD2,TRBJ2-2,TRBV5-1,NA,TGCGCCAGCAGCATACGGAGCGGGGCGAACACCGGGGAGCTGTTTTTT,CASSIRSGANTGELFF
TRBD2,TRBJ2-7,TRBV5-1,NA,TGCGCCAGCAGCTTGAAGACTAGCGGGGCCTACGAGCAGTACTTC,CASSLKTSGAYEQYF
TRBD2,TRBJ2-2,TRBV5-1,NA,TGCGCCAGCAGCTTAAAGGCTAGCGGGAGTACCCCGAACACCGGGGAGCTGTTTTTT,CASSLKASGSTPNTGELFF
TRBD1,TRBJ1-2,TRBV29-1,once,TGCAGCGTCCTGAAGGGACAGAACTATGGCTACACCTTC,CSVLKGQNYGYTF
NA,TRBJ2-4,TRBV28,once,TGTGCCAGCAGTCTTCTAGGGGGAAACATTCAGTACTTC,CASSLLGGNIQYF
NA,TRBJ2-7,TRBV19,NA,TGTGCCAGTAGTATGTTGGTAGATTCCTACGAGCAGTACTTC,CASSMLVDSYEQYF